The source of this T cell receptor beta chain is a study of blood T cell repertoires in COVID-19 (dated by TCRdb to 2019 to 2021). Study-level background: Collaborator samples came from the United States, Italy and Spain and covered acute and convalescent phases of COVID-19. The material from the prospective study consisted of cDNA or gDNA derived from T cells, B-cell-depleted T cells, or PBMCs. The repertoires were released in a freely available public database meant as a resource for research on the immune response to SARS-CoV-2. The sample metadata nearly always contained a de-identified subject ID, COVID-19 status, age in years and sex. HLA class I and class II types, where available, came from metadata supplied by the sample provider rather than from assay-based typing. Subjects who had been exposed to COVID-19, were actively infected with it, or had recovered from it provided the deeply sampled blood TCRbeta repertoires that made up the dataset. Samples came from the ongoing ImmuneRACE study (first 160 participants) plus 1,254 subjects from 6 global collaborators.

Beyond this particular receptor, the publication reports: The quantity of clinical and demographic metadata differed by source and by participant and was supplied without curation.

The immunoSEQ Assay, a bias-controlled multiplex PCR, was used to amplify TCRbeta CDR3 regions from genomic DNA. In the original analysis: The number of nucleated cells in each sample was estimated by amplification of reference gene primers within the assay. Sequence reads were collapsed and filtered to measure the absolute abundance of every unique TCRbeta CDR3 rearrangement. For each sample, productive Simpson clonality was calculated as the square root of Simpson's diversity index across productive rearrangements. TCRdb retrieved this table from immuneACCESS and kept in-frame rearrangements only. Not all clones are present; in checked studies, unresolved V genes account for under half, and no reason is known for the remainder. V and J calls and clone size are those listed in that table; D and trimming were worked out from the DNA. Across this sample there are 150,000 or so clones, with roughly 87% seen only once. The ten largest account for roughly 7% of the sample.

In the prospective study, participants were roughly 18 to 95 years old, resided in about two dozen geographic areas of the United States, and were enrolled through a virtual design. To assign participants to cohorts, the prospective study relied on clinical history that participants themselves reported in a screening survey and a study questionnaire. Recovered participants in ImmuneRACE Cohort 3 were defined by two consecutive negative NP/OP PCR tests, clearance by a healthcare professional, or resolution of symptoms. Each participant in the prospective study had whole blood, serum and a nasopharyngeal or oropharyngeal swab collected by mobile phlebotomists. Additional blood draws and questionnaires over an approximately 2-month period could optionally be provided by prospective study participants. Blood samples from the prospective study were shipped frozen or at room temperature prior to DNA extraction.

Based on the germline V gene, the CDR1 and CDR2 sequences are SGHRS and YFSETQ. From its cysteine to its phenylalanine, the CDR3 spans 15 amino acids. The sequence is cut down to CDR3 DNA, 45 bases in frame from base 1. V was cut back by 2 bases and J by 7 bases, leaving a gap of 16 bases between them. Points on this clone: What this receptor recognizes is not known. No much larger clone is present one base from it, and per-base qualities are unavailable.

The clonotype was recovered from a woman aged 45-60 years who had recovered from COVID-19. This chain is built from TRBV5-1 and TRBJ2-1; the D region possibly corresponds to TRBD1 (6 bases align). Specimen: PBMCs or T cells enriched from blood (not recorded which). The nucleotide sequence is given as TGCGCCAGCAGCTTAGGTGGGACAATTCGAAATGAGCAGTTCTTC. Its product reads: CASSLGGTIRNEQFF.